One and the same sample provided the 17 T cell receptor beta chains below, sequenced in a study of early T cells in non-severe SARS-CoV-2 infection. TCRdb re-called the 5' RACE reads through MiXCR, storing one row per CDR3 protein. The sample includes about 110,000 distinct CDR3 sequences, 9.5% to 13% of them seen just once. Sequencing input: whole blood. The receptor set was obtained from an adult who was a healthcare worker with PCR-confirmed SARS-CoV-2 infection or an uninfected control (not recorded which).

The V and J genes are TRBV7-9 and TRBJ2-5; D is perhaps TRBD2 (6 bases). The CDR3 has 15 amino acids. In germline, CDR1 is SEHNR, CDR2 FQNEAQ (reference sequence). V lost 3 bases to trimming and J lost 2 bases, with 13 bases between them. CDR3 sequence: CASSFPPGLQETQYF. The DNA of the CDR3 is TGTGCCAGCAGCTTCCCACCGGGACTTCAAGAGACCCAGTACTTC. Combining the CDR3 with reference TRBV7-9 and TRBJ2-5 gives the whole variable domain DTGVSQNPRHKITKRGQNVTFRCDPISEHNRLYWYRQTLGQGPEFLTYFQNEAQLEKSRLLSDRFSAERPKGSFSTLEIQRTEQGDSAMYLCASSFPPGLQETQYFGPGTRLLVL.

The chain is built from TRBV11-3 and TRBJ1-1, with no clear D. CDR1 and CDR2 (germline): SGHNT, YENEEA. This CDR3 spans 14 amino acids. The germline V and J ends were trimmed by 7 bases and 5 bases, with 17 bases remaining between them. The CDR3 DNA sequence: TGTGCCAGCACCAAGGTAGCCTCGGGGACTGAAGCTTTCTTT. This translates into CASTKVASGTEAFF.

This clonotype has at least ten counts. This chain connects TRBV5-1 to TRBJ2-3, with D possibly TRBD2 on 6 matching bases. The germline V gene encodes CDR1 SGHRS and CDR2 YFSETQ. With 4 bases removed from V and 4 bases from J, the gap between germline ends came to 13 bases. The CDR3 loop spans 14 amino acids. The CDR3 DNA reads as TGCGCCAGCAGCCTCTTCGGGAGCGCAGATACGCAGTATTTT. Translating gives CASSLFGSADTQYF.

With respect to this clonotype: A single base separates this from a much larger clone, so it may be a read error. The V gene is TRBV11-2, the J gene TRBJ2-1, with 7 bases identical to TRBD1. The J segment lost 12 bases and the V segment lost 5 bases, leaving 16 bases of the junction unmatched. The germline V gene encodes CDR1 SGHAT and CDR2 FQNNGV. This CDR3 is 15 amino acids long. CDR3 DNA sequence: TGTGCCAGCAGCCAACCAGGGACAGTCCGCACCGGGCAGTTCTTC. Amino acids: CASSQPGTVRTGQFF. The variable domain in full, completed from reference TRBV11-2 and TRBJ2-1, reads EAGVAQSPRYKIIEKRQSVAFWCNPISGHATLYWYQQILGQGPKLLIQFQNNGVVDDSQLPKDRFSAERLKGVDSTLKIQPAKLEDSAVYLCASSQPGTVRTGQFFGPGTRLTVL.

This clonotype was counted between two and nine times. V gene TRBV30 combines with J gene TRBJ2-1, with 8 bases aligning to TRBD2. CDR1 and CDR2 from the germline V gene are GTSNPN and SVGIG (reference sequence). With V trimmed by 8 bases and J by 0 bases, 3 bases remained unmatched. The CDR3 extends over 13 amino acids. The CDR3 DNA reads TGTGCCAGTAGCGGGGCCTCCTACAATGAGCAGTTCTTC. This encodes CASSGASYNEQFF.

This clonotype was counted at least ten times. The J gene is TRBJ1-1, the V gene TRBV29-1; 7 nucleotides agree with TRBD1. The CDR3 runs 13 residues. The junction had 4 bases not matched to a gene; V was cut back by 5 bases and J by 1 base. Germline V CDR1 and CDR2: SQVTM, ANQGSEA. CDR3 loop: CSVHRDRNTEAFF. CDR3 nucleotides: TGCAGCGTTCATCGGGACAGGAACACTGAAGCTTTCTTT.

This clonotype has more than one count but fewer than ten. The V call is TRBV4-1, the J call TRBJ2-7, with D uncertain. Germline V lookup: CDR1 MGHRA, CDR2 YSYEKL. The CDR3 extends over 14 amino acids. The V gene lost 0 bases and the J gene lost 3 bases, with 9 bases spanning the gap. CDR3 loop: CASSQDVRSYEQYF. In DNA form, the CDR3 reads TGCGCCAGCAGCCAAGATGTCCGGAGCTACGAGCAGTACTTC.

This clonotype was counted between two and nine times. The chain couples TRBV6-1 to TRBJ2-1; TRBD1 matches 7 bases. Per germline, CDR1 MNHNS and CDR2 SASEGT. The ends lost 6 bases at V and 2 bases at J; junction bases unmatched: 7. The CDR3 totals 15 residues. The CDR3, as DNA: TGTGCCAGCAGAGAGACAGGGTATCCCTACAATGAGCAGTTCTTC. Residues: CASRETGYPYNEQFF.

This clonotype was detected a few times. DNA of the CDR3: TGCGCCACGTCCACCGGGACGGATAACTACGAGCAGTACTTC. This encodes CATSTGTDNYEQYF. The genes are TRBV5-1 and TRBJ2-7, with D perhaps assigned TRBD1 or TRBD2 (5 bases each). The CDR3 is 14 amino acids. Trimming took off 9 bases at V and 3 bases at J, with 19 bases between the two ends. CDR1 and CDR2 from the germline V gene are SGHRS and YFSETQ.

To note about this clonotype: This sequence may be a read error, since a much larger clone differs from it by one base. This chain uses TRBV14 with TRBJ2-2, with 8 bases aligning to TRBD2. Germline V CDR1 and CDR2: SGHDN, FVKESK. The CDR3 is made up of 17 amino acids. The CDR3 spells CASSQAYSGESPGEPFF. CDR3 nucleotide sequence: TGTGCCAGCAGCCAAGCCTATAGCGGGGAATCACCCGGGGAGCCGTTTTTT.

This chain links TRBV6-6 with TRBJ2-1; D not resolved. This CDR3 is built from 15 residues. Germline V CDR1 and CDR2: MNHNY, SVGAGI (reference sequence). V was cut by 3 bases and J by 8 bases, with 17 bases left in between. The CDR3 here is CASSYNQLRLDEQFF. In DNA form, the CDR3 reads TGTGCCAGCAGTTATAATCAGCTGCGGTTAGATGAGCAGTTCTTC.

The chain links TRBV6-6 to TRBJ2-7; TRBD2 matches 7 bases. V was clipped by 0 bases and J by 2 bases; unmatched bases: 13. Germline V gene data show CDR1 as MNHNY and CDR2 as SVGAGI (reference sequence). There are 18 residues in the CDR3. The CDR3 region is CASSYSNRPKGLTYEQYF. The CDR3 nucleotides read TGTGCCAGCAGTTACTCAAACAGGCCTAAGGGACTAACCTACGAGCAGTACTTC.

The table lists this clonotype with a few counts. The CDR3 DNA reads as TGTGCCAGCAGTGCCGGGACAGGGGGGTACAATGAGCAGTTCTTC. This gives the protein CASSAGTGGYNEQFF. V gene TRBV6-6 combines with J gene TRBJ2-1, with 11 bases fitting TRBD1. V shed 5 bases, J shed 4 bases, and the junction held 4 bases outside the gene matches. Germline lookup yields CDR1 MNHNY and CDR2 SVGAGI (reference sequence). There are 15 residues in the CDR3.

The rearrangement uses TRBV12-3 or TRBV12-4 and TRBJ1-5, with 7 bases aligning to TRBD1. V lost 3 bases, J lost 4 bases, and 3 bases stayed unmatched. This CDR3 region has 14 residues. Written as DNA, the CDR3 is TGTGCCAGCAGTTTTGGACAGGTGAATCAGCCCCAGCATTTT. Amino acids: CASSFGQVNQPQHF.

About this clonotype itself: One end of the junction is discordant with germline, which a read error may explain. The chain has TRBV3-1 and TRBJ2-7, with D uncertain. Germline CDR1 is LGHDT and CDR2 is YNNKEL (reference sequence). CDR3 length equals 14 residues. This CDR3 is CAGSQIQGTYEQYF. In DNA, the CDR3 is TGTGCCGGCAGCCAAATTCAAGGTACCTACGAGCAGTACTTC.

The chain uses TRBV15 and TRBJ1-5; D uncertain. Germline lookup yields CDR1 LNHNV and CDR2 YYDKDF (reference sequence). Trimming removed 6 bases from V and 6 bases from J, with 18 bases in between. This CDR3 has 15 residues. Here the CDR3 reads CATRADGRLSQPQHF. The CDR3 DNA is TGTGCCACCAGGGCGGACGGCCGCTTGAGTCAGCCCCAGCATTTT.

The genes are TRBV30 and TRBJ2-7; 10 positions match TRBD2. Germline loops: CDR1 GTSNPN, CDR2 SVGIG (reference sequence). Germline trimming cut 0 bases from V and 3 bases from J; bases unmatched to any gene: 2. The CDR3 extends over 14 amino acids. The CDR3 region has the DNA TGTGCCTGGAGTGTACTAGCGGGGCACTACGAGCAGTACTTC. It specifies CAWSVLAGHYEQYF.